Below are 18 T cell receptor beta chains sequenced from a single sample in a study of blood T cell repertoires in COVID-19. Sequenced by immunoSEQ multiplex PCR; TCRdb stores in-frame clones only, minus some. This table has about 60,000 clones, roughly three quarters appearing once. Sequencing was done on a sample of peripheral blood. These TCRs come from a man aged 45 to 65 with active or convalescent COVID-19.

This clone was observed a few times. CDR3: CAISGTGGAGSGQPQHF. CDR3 in DNA: TGTGCCATCAGTGGTACAGGGGGCGCTGGATCCGGTCAGCCCCAGCATTTT. The rearrangement joins TRBV10-3 to TRBJ1-5; 9 nucleotides line up with TRBD1. The V gene end was trimmed by 4 bases and the J gene end by 6 bases; junction bases not matched to a gene: 13. The germline gives CDR1 ENHRY, CDR2 SYGVKD. This CDR3 spans 17 amino acids.

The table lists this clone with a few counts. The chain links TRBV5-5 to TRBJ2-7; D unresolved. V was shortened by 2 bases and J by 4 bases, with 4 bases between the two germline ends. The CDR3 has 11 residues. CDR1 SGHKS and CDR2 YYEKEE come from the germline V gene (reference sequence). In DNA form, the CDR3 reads TGTGCCAGCAGCTTCTTATACGAGCAGTACTTC. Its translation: CASSFLYEQYF.

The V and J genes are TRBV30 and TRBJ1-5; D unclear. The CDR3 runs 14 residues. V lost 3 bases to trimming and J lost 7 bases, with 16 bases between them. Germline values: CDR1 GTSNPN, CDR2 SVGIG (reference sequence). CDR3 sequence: CAWSLSPEGQPQHF. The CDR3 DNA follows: TGTGCCTGGAGCTTAAGCCCGGAGGGCCAGCCCCAGCATTTT.

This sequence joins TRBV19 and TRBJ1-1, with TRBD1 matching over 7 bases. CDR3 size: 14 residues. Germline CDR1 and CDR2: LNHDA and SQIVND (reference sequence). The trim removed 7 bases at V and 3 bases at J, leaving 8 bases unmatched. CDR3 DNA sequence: TGTGCCAGTACGACAGGGACTCCTTACACTGAAGCTTTCTTT. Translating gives CASTTGTPYTEAFF.

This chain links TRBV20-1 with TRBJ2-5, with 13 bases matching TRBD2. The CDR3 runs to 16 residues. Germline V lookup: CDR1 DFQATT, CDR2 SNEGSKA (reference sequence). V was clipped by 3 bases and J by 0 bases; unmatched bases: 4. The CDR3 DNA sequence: TGCAGTGCTAGTGATGGACTAGCGGGGGACCAAGAGACCCAGTACTTC. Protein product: CSASDGLAGDQETQYF.

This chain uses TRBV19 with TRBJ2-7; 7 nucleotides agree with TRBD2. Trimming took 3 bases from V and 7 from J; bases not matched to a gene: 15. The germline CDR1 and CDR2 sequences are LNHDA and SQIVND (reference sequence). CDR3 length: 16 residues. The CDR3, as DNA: TGTGCCAGTAGTATGCCCGCGGGAGTCACCTGGGGGGAGCAGTACTTC. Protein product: CASSMPAGVTWGEQYF. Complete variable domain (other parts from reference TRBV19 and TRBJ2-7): DGGITQSPKYLFRKEGQNVTLSCEQNLNHDAMYWYRQDPGQGLRLIYYSQIVNDFQKGDIAEGYSVSREKKESFPLTVTSAQKNPTAFYLCASSMPAGVTWGEQYFGPGTRLTVT.

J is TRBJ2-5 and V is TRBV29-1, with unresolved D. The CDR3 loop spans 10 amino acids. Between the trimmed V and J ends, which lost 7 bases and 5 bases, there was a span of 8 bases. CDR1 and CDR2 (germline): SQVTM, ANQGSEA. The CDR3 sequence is CSATEETQYF. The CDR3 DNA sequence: TGCAGCGCCACAGAGGAGACCCAGTACTTC.

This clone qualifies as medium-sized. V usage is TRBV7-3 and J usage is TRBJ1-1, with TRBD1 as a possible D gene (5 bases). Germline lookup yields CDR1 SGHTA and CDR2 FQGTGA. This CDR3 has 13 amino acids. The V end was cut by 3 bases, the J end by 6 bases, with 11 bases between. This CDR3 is CASSLQGTSEAFF. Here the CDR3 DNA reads TGTGCCAGCAGCTTGCAGGGCACGTCTGAAGCTTTCTTT. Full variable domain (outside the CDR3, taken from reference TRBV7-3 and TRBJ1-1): GAGVSQTPSNKVTEKGKYVELRCDPISGHTALYWYRQSLGQGPEFLIYFQGTGAADDSGLPNDRFFAVRPEGSVSTLKIQRTERGDSAVYLCASSLQGTSEAFFGQGTRLTVV.

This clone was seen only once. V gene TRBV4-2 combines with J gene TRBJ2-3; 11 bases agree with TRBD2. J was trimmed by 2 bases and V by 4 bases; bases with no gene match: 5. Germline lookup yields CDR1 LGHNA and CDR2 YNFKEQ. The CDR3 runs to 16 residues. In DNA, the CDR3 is TGTGCCAGCAGCCCTAGGACTAGCGGGCACACAGATACGCAGTATTTT. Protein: CASSPRTSGHTDTQYF.

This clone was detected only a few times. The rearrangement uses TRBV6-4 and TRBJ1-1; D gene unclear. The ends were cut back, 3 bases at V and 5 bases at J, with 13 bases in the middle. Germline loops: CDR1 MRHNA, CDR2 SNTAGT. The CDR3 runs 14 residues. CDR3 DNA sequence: TGTGCCAGCAGTGATAGTTCGCGGGGTACTGAAGCTTTCTTT. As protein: CASSDSSRGTEAFF.

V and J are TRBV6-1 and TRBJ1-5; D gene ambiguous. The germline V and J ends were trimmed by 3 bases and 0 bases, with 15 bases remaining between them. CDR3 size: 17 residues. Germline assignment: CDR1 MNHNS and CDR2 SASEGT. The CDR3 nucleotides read TGTGCCAGCAGTGACCCGGTACCCCGCGGTAGCAATCAGCCCCAGCATTTT. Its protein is CASSDPVPRGSNQPQHF.

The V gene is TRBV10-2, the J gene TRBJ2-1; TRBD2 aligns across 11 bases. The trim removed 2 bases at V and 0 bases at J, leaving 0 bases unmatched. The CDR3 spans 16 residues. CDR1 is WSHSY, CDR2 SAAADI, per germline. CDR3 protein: CASSEGLAGSYNEQFF. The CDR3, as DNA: TGCGCCAGCAGTGAGGGACTAGCGGGCTCCTACAATGAGCAGTTCTTC.

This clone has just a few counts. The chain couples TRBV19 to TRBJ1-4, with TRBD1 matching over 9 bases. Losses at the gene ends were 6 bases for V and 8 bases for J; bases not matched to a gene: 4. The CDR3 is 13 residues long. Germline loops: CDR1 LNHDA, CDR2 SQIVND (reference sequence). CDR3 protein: CASRGQGREKLFF. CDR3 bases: TGTGCCAGTAGGGGACAGGGCCGGGAAAAACTGTTTTTT.

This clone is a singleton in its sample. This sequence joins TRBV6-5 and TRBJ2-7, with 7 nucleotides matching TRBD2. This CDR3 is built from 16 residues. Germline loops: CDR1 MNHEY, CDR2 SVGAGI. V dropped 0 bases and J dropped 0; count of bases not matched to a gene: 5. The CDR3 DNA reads TGTGCCAGCAGTTACTCGGGGGACTACCTCTCCTACGAGCAGTACTTC. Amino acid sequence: CASSYSGDYLSYEQYF.

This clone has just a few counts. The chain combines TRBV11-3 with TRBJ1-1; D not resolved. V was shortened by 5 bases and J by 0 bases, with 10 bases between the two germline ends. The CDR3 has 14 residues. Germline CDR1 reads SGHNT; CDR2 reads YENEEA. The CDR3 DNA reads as TGTGCCAGCAGCCCCCCCGGGGTGAACACTGAAGCTTTCTTT. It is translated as CASSPPGVNTEAFF.

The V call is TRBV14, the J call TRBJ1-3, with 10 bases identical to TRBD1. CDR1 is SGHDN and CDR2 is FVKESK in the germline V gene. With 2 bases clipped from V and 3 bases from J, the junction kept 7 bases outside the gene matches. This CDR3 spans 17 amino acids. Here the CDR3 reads CASSQKRQGAHGNTIYF. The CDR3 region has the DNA TGTGCCAGCAGCCAAAAGCGACAGGGGGCGCATGGAAACACCATATATTTT.

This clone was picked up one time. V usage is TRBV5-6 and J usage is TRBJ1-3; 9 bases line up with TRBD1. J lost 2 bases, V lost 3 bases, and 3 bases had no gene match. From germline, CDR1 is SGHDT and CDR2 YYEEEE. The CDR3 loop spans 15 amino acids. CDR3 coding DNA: TGTGCCAGCAGCTCGGGGACAGGGACTGGAAACACCATATATTTT. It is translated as CASSSGTGTGNTIYF.

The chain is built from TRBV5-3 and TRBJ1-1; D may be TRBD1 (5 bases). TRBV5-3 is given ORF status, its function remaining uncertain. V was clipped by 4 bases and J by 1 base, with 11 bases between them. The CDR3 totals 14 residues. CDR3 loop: CARSEPTENTEAFF. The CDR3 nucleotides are TGTGCCAGAAGCGAACCGACAGAGAACACTGAAGCTTTCTTT.